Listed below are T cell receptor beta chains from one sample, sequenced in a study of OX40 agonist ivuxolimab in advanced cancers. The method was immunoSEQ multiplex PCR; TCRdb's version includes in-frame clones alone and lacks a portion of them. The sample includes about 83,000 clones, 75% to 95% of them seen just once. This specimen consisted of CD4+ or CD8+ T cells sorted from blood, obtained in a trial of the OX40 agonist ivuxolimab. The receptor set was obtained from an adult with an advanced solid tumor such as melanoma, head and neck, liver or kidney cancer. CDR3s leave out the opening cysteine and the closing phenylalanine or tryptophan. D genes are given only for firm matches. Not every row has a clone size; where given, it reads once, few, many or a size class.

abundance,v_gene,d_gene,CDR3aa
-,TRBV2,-,ASMARWGNQPQH
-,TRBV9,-,ASSVGADTTQH
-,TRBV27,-,ASSPYLQSNYGYT
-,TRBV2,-,ASSEASGLPYNEQF
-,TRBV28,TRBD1,ASSLPRTGLFYNEQF
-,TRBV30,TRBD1,AWSVQARGHQPQH
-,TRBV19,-,ASGGTSYNEQF
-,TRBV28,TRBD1,ASRWTGWTEAF
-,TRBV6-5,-,ASSYGRGFAEAF
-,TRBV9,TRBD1,ASSARTGGSGTEAF
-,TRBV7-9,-,ASTLGDITGELF
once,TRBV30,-,AWSVEWGNTEAF
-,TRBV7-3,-,ASSPGVPYNEQF
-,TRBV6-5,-,ASSYVQPSPLH
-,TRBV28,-,ASSFQGDTGKLF
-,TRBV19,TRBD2,ASSRILAGVNNEQF
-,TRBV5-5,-,ASSLVGETQY